Following are 27 T cell receptor beta chains from one sample sequenced in a study of blood T cell repertoires in COVID-19. The data were produced by immunoSEQ multiplex PCR, yet TCRdb's version contains in-frame clones alone and is incomplete. The sample records 240,000 or so clones, about 90% being singletons. The sample taken for sequencing was peripheral blood. The receptors stem from a woman aged 30 to 39 who had recovered from COVID-19.

The rearrangement links TRBV5-1 to TRBJ1-5, with D uncertain. The CDR3 totals 14 residues. Per the germline V gene, CDR1 is SGHRS and CDR2 is YFSETQ. Trimming pared 0 bases from V and 2 bases from J, leaving 6 bases between. CDR3 in amino acids: CASSLASGNQPQHF. For the CDR3, the DNA is TGCGCCAGCAGCTTGGCCTCGGGCAATCAGCCCCAGCATTTT.

The rearrangement uses TRBV29-1 and TRBJ1-2; D not certain. Trimming removed 4 bases at V and 7 bases at J, with 7 bases between. CDR1 is SQVTM and CDR2 is ANQGSEA in the germline V gene. The length of the CDR3 is 10 residues. CDR3 sequence (DNA): TGCAGCGTTGGGGGAGTTGGCTACACCTTC. This translates into CSVGGVGYTF. Full variable domain (missing parts from reference TRBV29-1 and TRBJ1-2): SAVISQKPSRDICQRGTSLTIQCQVDSQVTMMFWYRQQPGQSLTLIATANQGSEATYESGFVIDKFPISRPNLTFSTLTVSNMSPEDSSIYLCSVGGVGYTFGSGTRLTVV.

V is TRBV18 and J is TRBJ1-4; possibly TRBD1 for D (5 bases). The CDR3 has 15 amino acids. V dropped 4 bases and J dropped 10 bases, with 19 bases sitting between them. CDR1 and CDR2 (germline): KGHSH, LQKENI. The CDR3 nucleotides are TGTGCCAGCTCACAGGAGGGGCTTCGAATGGGAAAACTGTTTTTT. Translated: CASSQEGLRMGKLFF.

The chain carries TRBV6-2 or TRBV6-3 and TRBJ2-7; TRBD1 matches at 9 bases. The CDR3 is 18 amino acids. Germline V gene sequence: CDR1 MNHEY, CDR2 SVGEGT. V lost 2 bases, J lost 1 base, and 12 bases stayed unmatched. The CDR3 DNA sequence: TGTGCCAGCAGTTACATTCTCACGGACAGGGGCATGTCCTACGAGCAGTACTTC. Its protein product is CASSYILTDRGMSYEQYF.

V and J are TRBV19 and TRBJ2-3; 7 bases fit TRBD1. Trimming at V came to 3 bases and at J to 6 bases, leaving 9 bases not matched to a gene. Per germline, CDR1 LNHDA and CDR2 SQIVND (reference sequence). The CDR3 covers 15 residues. The CDR3: CASSIRQGGRDTQYF. In DNA form, the CDR3 reads TGTGCCAGTAGTATCAGACAGGGTGGGCGTGATACGCAGTATTTT.

This chain connects TRBV3-1 (or the pseudogene TRBV3-2) to TRBJ1-1; D possibly corresponds to TRBD1 (5 bases). The CDR3 sequence is 14 residues long. V lost 1 base to trimming and J lost 7 bases, with 13 bases between them. Germline CDR1 and CDR2: LGHDT and YNNKEL (reference sequence). The CDR3 loop reads CASSQVGRAGEAFF. The CDR3 DNA reads as TGTGCCAGCAGCCAAGTGGGCAGGGCAGGTGAAGCTTTCTTT.

The rearrangement uses TRBV19 and TRBJ2-3; D is possibly TRBD1 (6 bases). The germline V and J ends were trimmed by 8 bases and 4 bases, with 16 bases remaining between them. Germline CDR1 reads LNHDA; CDR2 reads SQIVND (reference sequence). This CDR3 is built from 14 residues. The CDR3 DNA reads TGTGCCAGTTCGGGTCCACAGGGATCAGATACGCAGTATTTT. Translating gives CASSGPQGSDTQYF.

The rearrangement links TRBV5-5 to TRBJ1-3; D remains ambiguous. Germline V gene lookup returns CDR1 SGHKS and CDR2 YYEKEE (reference sequence). Trimming cost V 0 bases and J 1 base, with 11 bases left between them. The length of the CDR3 is 16 residues. In nucleotides, the CDR3 is TGTGCCAGCAGCTTGGATCTAAGCGTTTCTGGAAACACCATATATTTT. It translates to CASSLDLSVSGNTIYF.

The chain joins TRBV3-1 (or the pseudogene TRBV3-2) to TRBJ2-2; possibly TRBD2 for D (5 bases). V was trimmed by 3 bases and J by 7 bases, leaving 9 bases between them. Germline CDR1 LGHDT, CDR2 YNNKEL (reference sequence). The CDR3 spans 13 residues. The CDR3 loop is CASSQGDHGELFF. CDR3 sequence (DNA): TGTGCCAGCAGCCAGGGAGATCACGGGGAGCTGTTTTTT.

The chain has TRBV4-2 and TRBJ2-3; weak D call: TRBD1 (6 bases). The CDR3 extends over 16 amino acids. V was shortened by 3 bases and J by 6 bases, with 19 bases between the two germline ends. The germline V gene encodes CDR1 LGHNA and CDR2 YNFKEQ. DNA of the CDR3: TGTGCCAGCAGCCAGAATGCCGGGACAAACACGGATACGCAGTATTTT. This sequence encodes CASSQNAGTNTDTQYF.

The genes are TRBV3-1 (or the pseudogene TRBV3-2) and TRBJ2-7, with TRBD2 as a possible D gene (6 bases). The CDR3 length is 16 residues. V lost 7 bases to trimming and J lost 3 bases, with 22 bases between them. Germline CDR1 and CDR2: LGHDT and YNNKEL (reference sequence). CDR3 protein: CASIPEREEEDYEQYF. The CDR3 nucleotides read TGTGCCAGCATCCCCGAGAGGGAGGAGGAGGACTACGAGCAGTACTTC.

J is TRBJ2-1 and V is TRBV15; 7 bases fit TRBD2. Germline values: CDR1 LNHNV, CDR2 YYDKDF (reference sequence). V lost 0 bases, J lost 7 bases, and 12 bases stayed unmatched. The CDR3 totals 17 residues. CDR3 in amino acids: CATSRDRGAGSQNEQFF. CDR3 DNA: TGTGCCACCAGCAGAGATCGAGGAGCGGGGTCCCAGAATGAGCAGTTCTTC.

This chain links TRBV5-1 with TRBJ1-1, with D possibly matching TRBD1 (5 bases). This CDR3 is built from 15 residues. CDR1 and CDR2 (germline): SGHRS, YFSETQ. Trimming removed 4 bases at V and 5 bases at J, with 18 bases between. The CDR3 sequence is CASSRGNSQDTEAFF. In nucleotides, the CDR3 is TGCGCCAGCAGCCGGGGGAACAGCCAGGATACTGAAGCTTTCTTT.

This rearrangement joins TRBV5-6 to TRBJ2-3; 11 bases align to TRBD2. The CDR3 extends over 16 amino acids. CDR1 and CDR2 from the germline V gene are SGHDT and YYEEEE. V was clipped by 6 bases and J by 2 bases; unmatched bases: 8. CDR3 region: CASNPTSGVPTDTQYF. CDR3 DNA sequence: TGTGCCAGCAACCCGACTAGCGGGGTTCCCACAGATACGCAGTATTTT.

The rearrangement joins TRBV10-3 to TRBJ1-1, with D maybe TRBD1 (5 bases). The CDR3 sequence is 14 residues long. The germline V gene encodes CDR1 ENHRY and CDR2 SYGVKD. V lost 6 bases and J 1 base, leaving 12 bases between the germline ends. The CDR3 DNA reads as TGTGCCATCAGCTCAGGGATGGGGAACACTGAAGCTTTCTTT. It is translated as CAISSGMGNTEAFF.

The chain combines TRBV11-2 with TRBJ2-1, with 10 bases identical to TRBD2. Trimming cost V 4 bases and J 10 bases; bases outside gene matches: 7. The germline gives CDR1 SGHAT, CDR2 FQNNGV. The CDR3 contains 14 residues. The CDR3 here is CASSSLAGAGEQFF. CDR3 sequence (DNA): TGTGCCAGCAGCTCCCTAGCGGGGGCAGGGGAGCAGTTCTTC.

V usage is TRBV5-6 and J usage is TRBJ1-2; TRBD1 matches 8 bases. Germline V lookup: CDR1 SGHDT, CDR2 YYEEEE. Trimming took 0 bases from V and 11 from J; bases not matched to a gene: 0. The CDR3 contains 11 residues. The CDR3 spells CASSLGTGYTF. CDR3 DNA: TGTGCCAGCAGCTTGGGGACAGGGTACACCTTC.

This clone was picked up one time. The V gene is TRBV6-2 or TRBV6-3, the J gene TRBJ2-1; 10 bases fit TRBD2. The V gene end was trimmed by 6 bases and the J gene end by 4 bases; junction bases not matched to a gene: 3. CDR1 MNHEY and CDR2 SVGEGT come from the germline V gene. CDR3 length: 14 residues. CDR3 sequence (DNA): TGTGCCAGCAGCCTTAGCGGGGGGTACAATGAGCAGTTCTTC. The encoded protein is CASSLSGGYNEQFF.

The J gene is TRBJ2-7, the V gene TRBV6-5, with TRBD2 matching over 10 bases. The CDR3 loop spans 13 amino acids. V trimming: 6 bases; J trimming: 6 bases; junction bases outside the gene matches: 5. Per the germline V gene, CDR1 is MNHEY and CDR2 is SVGAGI. Here the CDR3 DNA reads TGTGCCAGCAGGTCTAGCGGGGGTCCCGAGCAGTACTTC. Protein product: CASRSSGGPEQYF.

This clone showed up just once. The gene calls are TRBV4-1 and TRBJ1-5, with D possibly matching TRBD1 (5 bases). Trimming left V 4 bases short and J 0 bases short, with 13 bases between. From germline, CDR1 is MGHRA and CDR2 YSYEKL. This CDR3 comprises 16 residues. CDR3 loop: CASSPLAGISNQPQHF. The DNA of the CDR3 is TGCGCCAGCAGCCCACTAGCAGGGATTAGCAATCAGCCCCAGCATTTT.

V gene TRBV2 combines with J gene TRBJ2-7; 12 bases align to TRBD1. V dropped 6 bases and J dropped 3; count of bases not matched to a gene: 3. CDR3 length: 14 residues. Germline V gene lookup returns CDR1 SNHLY and CDR2 FYNNEI. CDR3 sequence: CASSRDRGLYEQYF. The CDR3 DNA is TGTGCCAGCAGCCGGGACAGGGGGCTCTACGAGCAGTACTTC.

This chain connects TRBV6-2 or TRBV6-3 to TRBJ2-7; 7 positions match TRBD2. This CDR3 has 14 residues. The V and J ends lost 4 bases and 3 bases, in that order; junction bases with no gene match: 6. Germline loops: CDR1 MNHEY, CDR2 SVGEGT. CDR3 sequence: CASSSGGVIYEQYF. The DNA for the CDR3 is TGTGCCAGCAGTTCTGGGGGGGTGATCTACGAGCAGTACTTC.

The chain couples TRBV6-6 to TRBJ1-2, with D unclear. Germline V lookup: CDR1 MNHNY, CDR2 SVGAGI (reference sequence). CDR3 length equals 11 residues. V lost 6 bases and J 4 bases, leaving 6 bases between the germline ends. CDR3: CASSPSYGYTF. CDR3 in DNA: TGTGCCAGCAGCCCCAGCTATGGCTACACCTTC.

The J gene is TRBJ2-1, the V gene TRBV9, with 9 bases matching TRBD1. The germline V gene encodes CDR1 SGDLS and CDR2 YYNGEE. V was clipped by 6 bases and J by 4 bases; unmatched bases: 5. The CDR3 loop spans 14 amino acids. The CDR3 protein is CASTPGQGYNEQFF. DNA for the CDR3: TGTGCCAGCACCCCGGGACAGGGATACAATGAGCAGTTCTTC.

This rearrangement joins TRBV18 to TRBJ2-7; the match to TRBD1 covers 7 bases. The CDR3 runs 15 residues. Germline values: CDR1 KGHSH, CDR2 LQKENI. V shed 2 bases, J shed 0 bases, and the junction held 4 bases outside the gene matches. The CDR3 bases are TGTGCCAGCTCACCAGACAGGGCTGACTCCTACGAGCAGTACTTC. This sequence encodes CASSPDRADSYEQYF.

CDR3 nucleotide sequence: TGTGCCAGCAGTGACCGGACGGGAGAGGACACTGAAGCTTTCTTT. Translating gives CASSDRTGEDTEAFF. The chain links TRBV25-1 to TRBJ1-1; the D is unclear. Germline CDR1 and CDR2: MGHDK and SYGVNS. Trimming took off 3 bases at V and 3 bases at J, with 14 bases between the two ends. This CDR3 is 15 amino acids long.

The CDR3 region has the DNA TGTGCCAGCAGTGGACTAGCGGCGCTCACAGATACGCAGTATTTT. This gives the protein CASSGLAALTDTQYF. The chain employs TRBV9 and TRBJ2-3; TRBD2 matches at 10 bases. Germline V CDR1 and CDR2: SGDLS, YYNGEE. CDR3 length: 15 amino acids. The ends lost 5 bases at V and 2 bases at J; junction bases unmatched: 5.